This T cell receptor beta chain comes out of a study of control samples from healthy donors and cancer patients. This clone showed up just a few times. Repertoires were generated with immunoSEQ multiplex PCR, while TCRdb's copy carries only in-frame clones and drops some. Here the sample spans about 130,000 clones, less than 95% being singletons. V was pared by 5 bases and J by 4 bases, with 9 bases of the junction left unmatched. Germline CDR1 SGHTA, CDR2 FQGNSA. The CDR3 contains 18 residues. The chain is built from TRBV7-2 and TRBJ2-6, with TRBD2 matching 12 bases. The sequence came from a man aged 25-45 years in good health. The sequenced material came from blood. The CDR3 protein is CASSAASGGVPGANVLTF. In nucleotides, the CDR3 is TGTGCCAGCAGCGCCGCTAGCGGGGGGGTCCCCGGGGCCAACGTCCTGACTTTC. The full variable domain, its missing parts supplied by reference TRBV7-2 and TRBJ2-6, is GAGVSQSPSNKVTEKGKDVELRCDPISGHTALYWYRQSLGQGLEFLIYFQGNSAPDKSGLPSDRFSAERTGGSVSTLTIQRTQQEDSAVYLCASSAASGGVPGANVLTFGAGSRLTVL.